The entry that follows covers one T cell receptor beta chain sequence. The data are from a study of blood T cell repertoires in COVID-19. Overall study: Samples of COVID-19 (acute and convalescent) were obtained from the United States, Italy and Spain.

There are 17 residues in the CDR3. Trimming at V came to 10 bases and at J to 3 bases, leaving 10 bases not matched to a gene. Germline V CDR1 and CDR2: LNHDA, SQIVND (reference sequence). Per the original methods: Reference gene primers were amplified, and this amplification served to estimate nucleated cell counts. Here immunoSEQ multiplex PCR was the method, and the copy in TCRdb shows in-frame clones only, minus some. V, J and clone size derive from that table, while D and trimming were established from the DNA sequence. The sample contains around 100,000 clones, about 90% of which appear only once.

The material sequenced was peripheral blood. This clonotype was obtained from a human donor in a cohort sampled during active COVID-19. The chain is built from TRBV19 and TRBJ2-6; 12 bases are shared with TRBD1. The CDR3, as DNA: TGTGCCACCTGTCGGGACAGGGGGCTTAGTGGGGCCAACGTCCTGACTTTC. The encoded protein is CATCRDRGLSGANVLTF.